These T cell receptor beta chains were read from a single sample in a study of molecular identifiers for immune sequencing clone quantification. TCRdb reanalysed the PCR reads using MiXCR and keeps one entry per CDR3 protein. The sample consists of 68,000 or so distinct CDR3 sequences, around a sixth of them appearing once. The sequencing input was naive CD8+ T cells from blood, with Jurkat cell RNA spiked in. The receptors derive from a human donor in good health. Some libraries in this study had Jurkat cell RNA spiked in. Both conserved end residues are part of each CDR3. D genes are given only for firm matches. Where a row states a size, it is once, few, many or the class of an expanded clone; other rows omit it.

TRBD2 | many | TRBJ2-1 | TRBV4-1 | CASSATSGSSYEQFF
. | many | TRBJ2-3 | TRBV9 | CASSPETGTDTQYF
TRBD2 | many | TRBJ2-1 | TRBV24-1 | CATSGGGLSYNEQFF
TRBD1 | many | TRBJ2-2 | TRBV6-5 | CASSYSTGEMAGELFF
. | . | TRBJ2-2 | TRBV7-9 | CASSVLGTGELFF
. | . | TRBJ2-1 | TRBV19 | CASSIAGRGEQFF
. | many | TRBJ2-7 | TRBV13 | CASSIMGQHEQYF
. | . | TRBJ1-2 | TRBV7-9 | CASRGQHYGYTF
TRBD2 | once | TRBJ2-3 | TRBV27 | CASSLLLAEGTDTQYF
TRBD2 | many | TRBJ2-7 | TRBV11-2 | CASSSGLAGGYEQYF
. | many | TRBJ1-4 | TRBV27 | CASTPKPGDEKLFF
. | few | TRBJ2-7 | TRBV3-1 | CASSQGRQSHEQYF
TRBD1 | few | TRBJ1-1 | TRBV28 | CASSLGTGSLVTEAFF
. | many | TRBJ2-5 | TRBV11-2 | CASSPEAGRYDQYF
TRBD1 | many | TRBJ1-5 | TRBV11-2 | CASSRTGSNQPQHF
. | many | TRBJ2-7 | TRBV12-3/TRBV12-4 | CASREGPVSEQYF
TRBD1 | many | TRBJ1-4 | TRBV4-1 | CASSLTGDPNEKLFF
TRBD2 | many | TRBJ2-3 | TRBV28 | CASSLLAVGTDTQYF
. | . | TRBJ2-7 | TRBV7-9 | CASAQGTDSRDGQYF
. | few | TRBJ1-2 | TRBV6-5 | CASSYSNNNYGYTF
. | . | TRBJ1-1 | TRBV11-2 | CASSYLSGDEAFF
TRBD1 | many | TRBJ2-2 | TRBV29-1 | CSVEDRGLNTGELFF
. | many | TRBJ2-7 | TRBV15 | CATSRARAYEQYF
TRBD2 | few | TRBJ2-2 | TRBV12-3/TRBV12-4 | CASSPEGLVGEITGELFF
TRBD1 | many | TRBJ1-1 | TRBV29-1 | CSVEDQRTGLNEAFF
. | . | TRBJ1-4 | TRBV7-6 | CASSPLRTTNEKLFF
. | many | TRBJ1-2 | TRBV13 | CASSLVGGLDYGYTF
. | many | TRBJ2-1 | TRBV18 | CASSPPEWTVYNEQFF
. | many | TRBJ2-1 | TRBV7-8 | CASSIGPGEYNEQFF
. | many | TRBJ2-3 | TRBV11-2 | CASSLVGAGRPDTQYF
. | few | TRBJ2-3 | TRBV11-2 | CAGSLSPSSARRGDVADTQYF
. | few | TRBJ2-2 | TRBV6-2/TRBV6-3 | CASSLGLVGTGELFF
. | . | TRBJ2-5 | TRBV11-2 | CASSSWDGEGTQYF
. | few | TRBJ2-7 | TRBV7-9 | CASARDGFYEQYF
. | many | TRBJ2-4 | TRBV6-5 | CASSYKGSKNIQYF
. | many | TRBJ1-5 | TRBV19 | CATSEVAPYSNQPQHF
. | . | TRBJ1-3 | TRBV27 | CASSLTGDLSGNTIYF
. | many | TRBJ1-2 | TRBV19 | CASSTSSGYTF
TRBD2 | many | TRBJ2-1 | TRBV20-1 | CSARGMAGVGEQFF
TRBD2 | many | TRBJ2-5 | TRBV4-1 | CASSQAPTAGEGETQYF
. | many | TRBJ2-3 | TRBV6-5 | CASSWLASTDTQYF
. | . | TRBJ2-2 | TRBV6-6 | CASSYRWGGLAGELFF
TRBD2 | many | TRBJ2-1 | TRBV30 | CAWDPSGGYNEQFF
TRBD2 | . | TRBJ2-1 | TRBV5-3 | CASSGTSGRWDEQFF
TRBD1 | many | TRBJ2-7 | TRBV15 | CATSPTGQGVREQYF
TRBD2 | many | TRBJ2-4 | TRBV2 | CASIGGGTKNIQYF
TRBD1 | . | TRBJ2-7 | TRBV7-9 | CASSPYPGQGSGSYEQYF
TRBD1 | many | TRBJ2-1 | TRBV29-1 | CSVEVYRGLLNERFF